What follows are 11 T cell receptor beta chains derived from one specimen sequenced in a study of cytomegalovirus exposure and HLA in healthy donors. The study ran its PCR with 60 Vbeta and 13 Jbeta primers. The method was immunoSEQ multiplex PCR; TCRdb's version includes in-frame clones alone and lacks a portion of them. The table includes some 190,000 clones, about 80% detected once. Material: PBMCs. The receptors here all came from a woman in her twenties or thirties in good health and CMV-seronegative.

The J gene is TRBJ2-3, the V gene TRBV9, with D uncertain. This CDR3 spans 15 amino acids. CDR1 SGDLS and CDR2 YYNGEE come from the germline V gene. Between the trimmed V and J ends, which lost 7 bases and 7 bases, there was a span of 22 bases. The CDR3 here is CASGSASAAPYTQYF. As DNA, the CDR3 is TGTGCCAGCGGATCCGCCAGCGCGGCGCCCTATACGCAGTATTTT.

The chain uses TRBV5-1 and TRBJ2-2; tentatively, D is TRBD2 (5 bases). CDR1 and CDR2 (germline): SGHRS, YFSETQ. The CDR3 is made up of 17 amino acids. V lost 0 bases and J lost 5, with 17 bases in between. The CDR3 loop is CASSLARESSGTGELFF. CDR3 coding DNA: TGCGCCAGCAGCTTGGCTCGGGAATCCAGCGGTACCGGGGAGCTGTTTTTT.

The chain links TRBV6-4 to TRBJ2-5; D gene uncertain. V lost 3 bases and J lost 5, with 10 bases in between. Germline V lookup: CDR1 MRHNA, CDR2 SNTAGT. The CDR3 spans 13 residues. The CDR3 loop reads CASSETFGETQYF. CDR3 coding DNA: TGTGCCAGCAGTGAGACGTTCGGGGAGACCCAGTACTTC.

This chain connects TRBV9 to TRBJ2-7; D is unclear. Germline CDR1 reads SGDLS; CDR2 reads YYNGEE. The CDR3 length is 13 residues. V was clipped by 1 base and J by 2 bases, with 7 bases between them. The CDR3 coding sequence is TGTGCCAGCAGCGTAACACCTGCCTACGAGCAGTACTTC. It translates to CASSVTPAYEQYF. The variable domain in full, with the rest retrieved from reference TRBV9 and TRBJ2-7, is DSGVTQTPKHLITATGQRVTLRCSPRSGDLSVYWYQQSLDQGLQFLIQYYNGEERAKGNILERFSAQQFPDLHSELNLSSLELGDSALYFCASSVTPAYEQYFGPGTRLTVT.

J is TRBJ2-1 and V is TRBV4-3; 9 bases align to TRBD2. CDR3 length: 17 amino acids. Germline loops: CDR1 LGHNA, CDR2 YSLEER. V dropped 2 bases and J dropped 5; count of bases not matched to a gene: 10. The CDR3 DNA is TGCGCCAGCAGCCAACGAATCTCGGGACTAGCAAACAATGAGCAGTTCTTC. Its translation is CASSQRISGLANNEQFF.

The chain recombines TRBV6-1 with TRBJ1-3; D not certain. Germline CDR1 reads MNHNS; CDR2 reads SASEGT. Trimming took 6 bases from V and 0 from J, leaving 6 bases between them. The CDR3 covers 13 residues. The CDR3, as DNA: TGTGCCAGCAGACGGAGCTCTGGAAACACCATATATTTT. Translated, it gives CASRRSSGNTIYF.

A few counts support this clone. The chain carries TRBV5-1 and TRBJ2-5; 12 nucleotides align to TRBD1. The V gene's germline CDR1 is SGHRS and CDR2 YFSETQ. The CDR3 is made up of 16 amino acids. V lost 0 bases, J lost 4 bases, and 4 bases stayed unmatched. CDR3 protein: CASSLEGQGAGETQYF. The CDR3 DNA reads TGCGCCAGCAGCTTGGAGGGACAGGGGGCCGGAGAGACCCAGTACTTC. Full variable domain (remainder filled in from reference TRBV5-1 and TRBJ2-5): KAGVTQTPRYLIKTRGQQVTLSCSPISGHRSVSWYQQTPGQGLQFLFEYFSETQRNKGNFPGRFSGRQFSNSRSEMNVSTLELGDSALYLCASSLEGQGAGETQYFGPGTRLLVL.

This rearrangement joins TRBV23-1 to TRBJ1-2, with D possibly matching TRBD1 (5 bases). TRBV23-1 is treated as an ORF (open reading frame) with a function not yet certain. V lost 2 bases and J lost 4, with 14 bases in between. The length of the CDR3 is 15 residues. CDR3 sequence reads: CASSQPLGGGYGYTF. The DNA of the CDR3 is TGCGCCAGCAGTCAACCCCTCGGGGGGGGCTATGGCTACACCTTC.

This clone was recorded once. V and J are TRBV7-8 and TRBJ1-3; D unclear. Trimming pared 1 base from V and 7 bases from J, leaving 14 bases between. Germline V gene lookup returns CDR1 SGHVS and CDR2 FQNEAQ. The CDR3 runs 15 residues. CDR3 region: CASSLGGPTVNTIYF. The CDR3 nucleotides are TGTGCCAGCAGCTTAGGAGGGCCGACCGTGAACACCATATATTTT. Full variable domain (rest looked up from reference TRBV7-8 and TRBJ1-3): GAGVSQSPRYKVAKRGQDVALRCDPISGHVSLFWYQQALGQGPEFLTYFQNEAQLDKSGLPSDRFFAERPEGSVSTLKIQRTQQEDSAVYLCASSLGGPTVNTIYFGEGSWLTVV.

The chain links TRBV5-6 to TRBJ2-4; TRBD1 is a possible D gene (5 bases). There are 16 residues in the CDR3. Trimming stripped 4 bases from V and 0 bases from J, with 14 bases between. Germline values: CDR1 SGHDT, CDR2 YYEEEE. The CDR3 sequence: CASSPRQRLAKNIQYF. The CDR3 DNA reads TGTGCCAGCAGCCCCAGACAGAGACTAGCCAAAAACATTCAGTACTTC.

The CDR3 DNA reads as TGTGCCAGCAGCCAAAACAGGGGGCGCGGAGATACGCAGTATTTT. This sequence encodes CASSQNRGRGDTQYF. The J gene is TRBJ2-3, the V gene TRBV7-2, with 9 bases aligning to TRBD1. The CDR3 is 15 amino acids. V was clipped by 5 bases and J by 5 bases; unmatched bases: 8. CDR1 and CDR2 (germline): SGHTA, FQGNSA.